These 2 T cell receptor beta chains were all obtained from the same sample, sequenced in a study of shared clonotypes between healthy human individuals. TCRdb's table, derived via immunoSEQ multiplex PCR, lists solely in-frame clones and lacks some. The top ten hold approximately 12% of the sample, which has over 400,000 clones, about 85% seen once. Sequencing was performed on PBMCs. These receptors came from a woman aged 40 to 50 in good health. Some clones in this sample may be carry-over from other donors' samples.

The chain is built from TRBV30 and TRBJ1-5; D might be TRBD1 (5 bases). Germline V gene sequence: CDR1 GTSNPN, CDR2 SVGIG (reference sequence). Trimming cost V 2 bases and J 1 base, with 9 bases left between them. The CDR3 length is 14 residues. The CDR3 loop is CAWSWGESNQPQHF. CDR3 DNA sequence: TGTGCCTGGAGTTGGGGGGAGAGCAATCAGCCCCAGCATTTT. The variable domain in full, with the rest retrieved from reference TRBV30 and TRBJ1-5, is SQTIHQWPATLVQPVGSPLSLECTVEGTSNPNLYWYRQAAGRGLQLLFYSVGIGQISSEVPQNLSASRPQDRQFILSSKKLLLSDSGFYLCAWSWGESNQPQHFGDGTRLSIL.

The J gene is TRBJ2-7, the V gene TRBV19; tentative D call: TRBD1 (6 bases). V dropped 6 bases and J dropped 0 bases, with 12 bases sitting between them. The CDR3 is made up of 14 amino acids. Germline loops: CDR1 LNHDA, CDR2 SQIVND (reference sequence). CDR3 in amino acids: CASRDGTRSYEQYF. CDR3 DNA: TGTGCCAGTAGGGACGGGACACGCTCCTACGAGCAGTACTTC.